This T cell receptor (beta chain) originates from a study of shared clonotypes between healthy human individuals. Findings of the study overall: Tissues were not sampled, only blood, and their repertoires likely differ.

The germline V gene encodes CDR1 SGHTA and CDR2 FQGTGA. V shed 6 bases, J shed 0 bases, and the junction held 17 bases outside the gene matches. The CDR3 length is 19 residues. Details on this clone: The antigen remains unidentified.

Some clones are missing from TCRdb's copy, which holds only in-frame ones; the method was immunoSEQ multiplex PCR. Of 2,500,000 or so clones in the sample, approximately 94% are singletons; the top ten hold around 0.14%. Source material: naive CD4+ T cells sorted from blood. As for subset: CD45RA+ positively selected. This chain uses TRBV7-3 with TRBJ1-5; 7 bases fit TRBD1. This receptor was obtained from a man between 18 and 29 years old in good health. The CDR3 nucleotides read TGTGCCAGCAGTCCTAACTTGACAGGGTCTGGGTATAGCAATCAGCCCCAGCATTTT. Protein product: CASSPNLTGSGYSNQPQHF. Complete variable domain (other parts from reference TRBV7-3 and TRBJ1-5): GAGVSQTPSNKVTEKGKYVELRCDPISGHTALYWYRQSLGQGPEFLIYFQGTGAADDSGLPNDRFFAVRPEGSVSTLKIQRTERGDSAVYLCASSPNLTGSGYSNQPQHFGDGTRLSIL.